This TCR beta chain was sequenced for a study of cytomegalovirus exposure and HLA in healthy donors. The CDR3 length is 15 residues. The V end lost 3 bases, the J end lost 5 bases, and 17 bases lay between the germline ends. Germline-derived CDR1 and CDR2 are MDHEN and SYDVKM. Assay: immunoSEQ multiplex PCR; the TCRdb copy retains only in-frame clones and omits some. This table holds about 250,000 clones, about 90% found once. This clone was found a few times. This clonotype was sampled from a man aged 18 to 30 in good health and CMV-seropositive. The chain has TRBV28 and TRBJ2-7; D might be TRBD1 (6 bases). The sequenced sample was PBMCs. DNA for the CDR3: TGTGCCAGCAGTTTGCGACGTATCAGGGGCGACGAGCAGTACTTC. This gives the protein CASSLRRIRGDEQYF.